Listed below are T cell receptor beta chains from one sample, sequenced in a study of blood T cells in healthy people across ages. TCRdb re-called the 5' RACE reads through MiXCR, storing one row per CDR3 protein. The data hold 800,000 or so distinct CDR3 sequences, with just under 25% observed a single time. These data were also reused for a study on T cells of mothers and their children.

Sequencing was performed on blood. All receptors come from a boy between 10 and 17 years old in good health. The CDR3 runs from the conserved cysteine through the conserved F or W. The order of the fields is V gene, clone size, J gene, D gene, CDR3 DNA, CDR3 protein. A D gene is named only where the DNA matches it firmly. Expanded clones get a size class; other rows say once, few or many, or leave the size out.

TRBV5-1	-	TRBJ2-2	-	TGCGCCAGCAGCTTGTTAGAGGGAAACACCGGGGAGCTGTTTTTT	CASSLLEGNTGELFF
TRBV7-2	few	TRBJ2-7	TRBD1	TGTGCCAGCAGCCCAGGACAGGACCACGAGCAGTACTTC	CASSPGQDHEQYF
TRBV20-1	-	TRBJ1-1	-	TGCAGTGCTAGGATGACAGGTGGTCGGATGAACACTGAAGCTTTCTTT	CSARMTGGRMNTEAFF
TRBV29-1	few	TRBJ1-2	TRBD1	TGCAGCGTTGGGAGACTGACAGGGGAAGATGGCTACACCTTC	CSVGRLTGEDGYTF
TRBV29-1	-	TRBJ1-1	-	TGCAGCGTTGATACACCGATTGAAGCTTTCTTT	CSVDTPIEAFF
TRBV6-4	-	TRBJ1-1	-	TGTGCCAGCAGTGACAGGTACCCCACGAACACTGAAGCTTTCTTT	CASSDRYPTNTEAFF
TRBV29-1	-	TRBJ2-7	TRBD1	TGCAGCGTTGTTTGGACAGGGCAATCCTACGAGCAGTACTTC	CSVVWTGQSYEQYF
TRBV5-1	few	TRBJ2-7	TRBD2	TGCGCCAGCAGCTTGACTAGCGGGGGGTACGAGCAGTACTTC	CASSLTSGGYEQYF
TRBV27	-	TRBJ2-3	TRBD1	TGTGCCAGCAGTGCAGACTACAGGGGCTATACGCAGTATTTT	CASSADYRGYTQYF
TRBV20-1	-	TRBJ1-1	-	TGCAGTGCTAGAGTCGGGGGGGCGCTTACTTCCACTGAAGCTTTCTTT	CSARVGGALTSTEAFF
TRBV28	-	TRBJ1-1	TRBD1	TGTGCCAGCAGAGCAACTCGGGACAGCACGAACACTGAAGCTTTCTTT	CASRATRDSTNTEAFF
TRBV5-1	few	TRBJ2-7	TRBD2	TGCGCCAGCAGCCCCAGCGGGAGAATGGGCGAGCAGTACTTC	CASSPSGRMGEQYF
TRBV29-1	-	TRBJ2-2	-	TGCAGCGTTGAAGGACAGAGAAACACCGGGGAGCTGTTTTTT	CSVEGQRNTGELFF
TRBV4-1	-	TRBJ1-1	-	TGCGCCAGCAGCCATGGGGGCGGTATCACTGAAGCTTTCTTT	CASSHGGGITEAFF
TRBV7-8	few	TRBJ2-7	TRBD1	TGTGCCAGCAGCTGGGACAGGGGTAACTACGAGCAGTACTTC	CASSWDRGNYEQYF
TRBV29-1	few	TRBJ2-1	TRBD1	TGCAGCGTTGAATTGGACAGGCAATACAATGAGCAGTTCTTC	CSVELDRQYNEQFF
TRBV6-5	few	TRBJ1-3	-	TGTGCCAGCAGTTACTCTCGCAGTGGGGTCTCTGGAAACACCATATATTTT	CASSYSRSGVSGNTIYF